The 30 T cell receptor beta chains given below trace back to one sample, sequenced in a study of T cells in Graves' hyperthyroidism and ophthalmopathy. From RNA transcripts, TCR beta CDR3 regions were amplified. The HTBI primer set was used in a first-round RT-PCR of the TCR CDR3. TCRdb used MiXCR to reprocess the multiplex PCR reads, holding one entry per CDR3 protein. The table shows 450,000 to 500,000 distinct CDR3 sequences, with approximately 23% occurring only once. Input material: blood. Receptors were obtained from a woman between 70 and 85 years old with Graves' ophthalmopathy.

The chain carries TRBV20-1 and TRBJ2-2; 8 bases fit TRBD1. With V trimmed by 6 bases and J by 4 bases, 7 bases remained unmatched. The germline V gene encodes CDR1 DFQATT and CDR2 SNEGSKA (reference sequence). The CDR3 is made up of 14 amino acids. The CDR3 reads CSARRTGSTGELFF. The CDR3 coding sequence is TGCAGTGCCCGAAGGACAGGGTCCACCGGGGAGCTGTTTTTT.

The chain combines TRBV28 with TRBJ2-2; possibly TRBD2 for D (5 bases). The CDR3 length is 18 residues. Germline assignment: CDR1 MDHEN and CDR2 SYDVKM. The V gene lost 4 bases and the J gene lost 1 base, with 19 bases spanning the gap. For the CDR3, the DNA is TGTGCCAGCAGTTCCCCCGCGGGCGGTTTAGGGAACACCGGGGAGCTGTTTTTT. This gives the protein CASSSPAGGLGNTGELFF. The complete variable domain, with remaining parts taken from reference TRBV28 and TRBJ2-2, reads DVKVTQSSRYLVKRTGEKVFLECVQDMDHENMFWYRQDPGLGLRLIYFSYDVKMKEKGDIPEGYSVSREKKERFSLILESASTNQTSMYLCASSSPAGGLGNTGELFFGEGSRLTVL.

This clonotype turned up a few times. The chain couples TRBV7-8 to TRBJ2-3, with a tentative D call TRBD1 (6 bases). CDR3 size: 14 residues. V dropped 2 bases and J dropped 4 bases, with 10 bases sitting between them. Germline V CDR1 and CDR2: SGHVS, FQNEAQ. CDR3 sequence reads: CASSLTGSADTQYF. The DNA of the CDR3 is TGTGCCAGCAGCTTAACAGGGTCGGCAGATACGCAGTATTTT. Full variable domain (rest looked up from reference TRBV7-8 and TRBJ2-3): GAGVSQSPRYKVAKRGQDVALRCDPISGHVSLFWYQQALGQGPEFLTYFQNEAQLDKSGLPSDRFFAERPEGSVSTLKIQRTQQEDSAVYLCASSLTGSADTQYFGPGTRLTVL.

A note on this clonotype: With a much larger clone just one base away, this may be a read error. This chain's CDR3 is CAGSSGTGGWETQYF. Here the CDR3 DNA reads TGTGCCGGCAGTTCCGGGACAGGGGGCTGGGAGACCCAGTACTTC. The chain couples TRBV2 to TRBJ2-5, with TRBD1 matching 12 bases. CDR1 is SNHLY, CDR2 FYNNEI, per germline. The length of the CDR3 is 15 residues.

This clonotype was counted between two and nine times. One end of the junction does not line up with germline, which may come from a read error. The chain uses TRBV7-9 and TRBJ2-7, with 7 nucleotides matching TRBD2. The CDR3 has 14 amino acids. The germline V gene has CDR1 SEHNR and CDR2 FQNEAQ (reference sequence). The CDR3 coding sequence is TGTGCCAGCGGCTTAGTTGCGGGAGCCTACGAGCAGTACTTC. Residues: CASGLVAGAYEQYF. Using reference TRBV7-9 and TRBJ2-7 for the parts outside the CDR3, the full variable domain is DTGVSQNPRHKITKRGQNVTFRCDPISEHNRLYWYRQTLGQGPEFLTYFQNEAQLEKSRLLSDRFSAERPKGSFSTLEIQRTEQGDSAMYLCASGLVAGAYEQYFGPGTRLTVT.

The V gene is TRBV20-1, the J gene TRBJ2-7; 9 bases are a match to TRBD1. With V trimmed by 0 bases and J by 3 bases, 6 bases remained unmatched. Germline V gives CDR1 DFQATT, CDR2 SNEGSKA (reference sequence). The CDR3 consists of 15 residues. CDR3 sequence reads: CSARDFRDRDYEQYF. Here the CDR3 DNA reads TGCAGTGCTAGAGATTTCCGGGACAGGGACTACGAGCAGTACTTC.

This clonotype was found many times. The chain carries TRBV12-3 or TRBV12-4 and TRBJ2-1, with D perhaps TRBD2 (6 bases). The CDR3 covers 14 residues. V was pared by 8 bases and J by 8 bases, with 19 bases between. CDR3 region: CASLPWRDSDEQFF. The CDR3, as DNA: TGTGCCAGCCTCCCGTGGCGGGATAGTGATGAGCAGTTCTTC.

At least ten counts were recorded for this clonotype. J is TRBJ2-2 and V is TRBV11-2; a weak D match, TRBD2 (7 bases). The CDR3 spans 14 residues. Germline CDR1 reads SGHAT; CDR2 reads FQNNGV. Trimming pared 5 bases from V and 5 bases from J, leaving 12 bases between. CDR3 DNA sequence: TGTGCCAGCAGCCGGACTAGGGGGACCGGGGAGCTGTTTTTT. Translated, it gives CASSRTRGTGELFF.

Ten or more counts support this clonotype. This chain joins TRBV28 and TRBJ2-7, with D tentatively TRBD1 or TRBD2 (5 bases each). The V and J ends lost 6 bases and 7 bases respectively, with 16 bases between them. The CDR3 totals 13 residues. CDR1 is MDHEN, CDR2 SYDVKM, per germline. CDR3 nucleotide sequence: TGTGCCAGCAGCCCGGGGCTAGCAGGTGAGCAGTACTTC. It specifies CASSPGLAGEQYF.

V gene TRBV19 combines with J gene TRBJ2-3; no clear D. Trimming pared 5 bases from V and 6 bases from J, leaving 18 bases between. CDR3 length: 15 residues. CDR1 and CDR2 (germline): LNHDA, SQIVND (reference sequence). The CDR3 protein is CASSVAPTGPDTQYF. For the CDR3, the DNA is TGTGCCAGTAGTGTGGCGCCAACGGGCCCGGATACGCAGTATTTT.

The gene calls are TRBV5-1 and TRBJ1-1, with D perhaps TRBD1 (6 bases). V dropped 2 bases and J dropped 6 bases, with 11 bases sitting between them. CDR1 is SGHRS and CDR2 is YFSETQ in the germline V gene. CDR3 length equals 13 residues. The CDR3 spells CASSFTGYAEAFF. The CDR3 DNA follows: TGCGCCAGCAGCTTTACAGGGTACGCTGAAGCTTTCTTT.

There are many counts of this clonotype. This chain uses TRBV20-1 with TRBJ2-7, with 7 bases matching TRBD2. The length of the CDR3 is 14 residues. CDR1 is DFQATT, CDR2 SNEGSKA, per germline (reference sequence). With 3 bases clipped from V and 1 base from J, the junction kept 6 bases outside the gene matches. The CDR3 nucleotides read TGCAGTGCTAGTACGGGAGGAAGTTCCTACGAGCAGTACTTC. Translating gives CSASTGGSSYEQYF.

This clonotype was recorded a few times. The V and J genes are TRBV29-1 and TRBJ2-3; tentatively, D is TRBD1 (7 bases). Germline-derived CDR1 and CDR2 are SQVTM and ANQGSEA. The V gene lost 3 bases and the J gene lost 2 bases, with 9 bases spanning the gap. The CDR3 covers 13 residues. CDR3 DNA: TGCAGCGTTGACAGGGGGGACACAGATACGCAGTATTTT. This translates into CSVDRGDTDTQYF.

The sample holds a few counts of this clonotype. For the CDR3, the DNA is TGTGCCAGCAGCCAATACCGCAGGGGGCATAACACCGGGGAGCTGTTTTTT. This gives the protein CASSQYRRGHNTGELFF. The chain recombines TRBV16 with TRBJ2-2; 8 nucleotides agree with TRBD1. CDR1 KGHSY and CDR2 FQNENV come from the germline V gene. The junction had 6 bases not matched to a gene; V was cut back by 1 base and J by 2 bases. This CDR3 has 17 residues.

This clonotype was observed a handful of times. V and J are TRBV6-1 and TRBJ2-3; the D gene is possibly TRBD2 (5 bases). CDR3 length: 14 residues. Germline V gene sequence: CDR1 MNHNS, CDR2 SASEGT. Trimming removed 7 bases from V and 0 bases from J, with 11 bases in between. The CDR3 here is CASIPGGSTDTQYF. The CDR3 nucleotides read TGTGCCAGCATCCCCGGAGGTAGCACAGATACGCAGTATTTT.

This clonotype was counted only a few times. This chain connects TRBV18 to TRBJ1-1, with D perhaps TRBD1 (6 bases). V shed 6 bases and J shed 6 bases, with 17 bases lying between them. This CDR3 comprises 14 residues. Germline-derived CDR1 and CDR2 are KGHSH and LQKENI. The CDR3 reads CASSLSGGAAEAFF. Written as DNA, the CDR3 is TGTGCCAGCTCCTTAAGTGGGGGCGCGGCTGAAGCTTTCTTT.

This clonotype appeared a few times. The V and J genes are TRBV5-5 and TRBJ1-2; D remains ambiguous. Per germline, CDR1 SGHKS and CDR2 YYEKEE (reference sequence). The CDR3 totals 13 residues. V was shortened by 6 bases and J by 1 base, with 10 bases between the two germline ends. In DNA, the CDR3 is TGTGCCAGCACCACTACAGTTAACTATGGCTACACCTTC. It translates to CASTTTVNYGYTF.

A remark on this clonotype: This may stem from a read error, because a much larger clone lies one nucleotide away. The chain joins TRBV28 to TRBJ1-4; D gene ambiguous. This CDR3 region has 14 residues. Trimming removed 5 bases at V and 6 bases at J, with 13 bases between. Germline-derived CDR1 and CDR2 are MDHEN and SYDVKM. CDR3: CASSLGGIDEKLFF. The CDR3 bases are TGTGCCAGCAGTCTTGGTGGGATAGATGAAAAACTGTTTTTT.

This clonotype has ten or more counts. The chain carries TRBV6-8 and TRBJ2-5, with 8 bases aligning to TRBD1. CDR3 length equals 15 residues. The germline V gene has CDR1 MNHGY and CDR2 SAAAGT. Trimming at V came to 5 bases and at J to 2 bases, leaving 7 bases not matched to a gene. Here the CDR3 reads CASSTDRGRQETQYF. In DNA, the CDR3 is TGTGCCAGCAGTACAGACAGGGGAAGACAAGAGACCCAGTACTTC.

The chain couples TRBV27 to TRBJ2-7; 8 bases are shared with TRBD2. CDR1 and CDR2 from the germline V gene are MNHEY and SMNVEV (reference sequence). V lost 7 bases and J lost 0; bases outside the gene matches: 8. The CDR3 is 15 amino acids. Here the CDR3 reads CASKIAGSSSYEQYF. Here the CDR3 DNA reads TGTGCCAGCAAAATAGCGGGATCTAGCTCCTACGAGCAGTACTTC.

The V gene is TRBV7-9, the J gene TRBJ1-4, with TRBD1 matching over 10 bases. Germline V gives CDR1 SEHNR, CDR2 FQNEAQ (reference sequence). Losses at the gene ends were 5 bases for V and 3 bases for J; bases not matched to a gene: 9. This CDR3 has 17 amino acids. This CDR3 reads CASSLGTGVRPNEKLFF. DNA for the CDR3: TGTGCCAGCAGCCTCGGGACAGGGGTACGTCCTAATGAAAAACTGTTTTTT.

This clonotype was counted between two and nine times. This chain connects TRBV7-2 to TRBJ2-1; D is unclear. V gave up 4 bases and J gave up 5 bases, with 15 bases separating them. There are 15 residues in the CDR3. The germline V gene has CDR1 SGHTA and CDR2 FQGNSA. CDR3 protein: CASSSDGLGDNEQFF. The CDR3 DNA is TGTGCCAGCAGCTCGGACGGTTTGGGTGACAATGAGCAGTTCTTC.

In this sample, this clonotype turned up a few times. The chain joins TRBV11-2 to TRBJ2-4, with D perhaps TRBD1 or TRBD2 (5 bases each). The CDR3 is made up of 13 amino acids. Germline lookup yields CDR1 SGHAT and CDR2 FQNNGV. Deletions cut 1 base from V and 7 bases from J, with 8 bases between. DNA for the CDR3: TGTGCCAGCAGCTTAGCAGGGAGCAACATTCAGTACTTC. This gives the protein CASSLAGSNIQYF.

This clonotype showed up many times. The chain carries TRBV12-3 or TRBV12-4 and TRBJ2-3; D remains ambiguous. V was clipped by 3 bases and J by 1 base, with 2 bases between them. This CDR3 comprises 12 residues. The CDR3 nucleotides are TGTGCCAGCAGTTTCGGCACAGATACGCAGTATTTT. Translating it yields CASSFGTDTQYF.

The rearrangement links TRBV7-9 to TRBJ2-7; tentative D call: TRBD2 (5 bases). CDR1 and CDR2 (germline): SEHNR, FQNEAQ (reference sequence). This CDR3 is 15 amino acids long. V dropped 2 bases and J dropped 0 bases, with 11 bases sitting between them. CDR3 protein: CASSLLGGSSYEQYF. The DNA of the CDR3 is TGTGCCAGCAGCTTATTAGGTGGGAGCTCCTACGAGCAGTACTTC.

The chain is built from TRBV20-1 and TRBJ2-3; the D gene is possibly TRBD2 (5 bases). Trimming took 6 bases from V and 1 from J, leaving 17 bases between them. Germline CDR1 DFQATT, CDR2 SNEGSKA (reference sequence). The CDR3 has 15 amino acids. The CDR3 spells CSALLGYPRTDTQYF. CDR3 in DNA: TGCAGTGCACTACTAGGTTATCCACGCACAGATACGCAGTATTTT.

This clonotype was recorded at least ten times. The chain joins TRBV6-2 or TRBV6-3 to TRBJ2-2; 7 bases align to TRBD1. The junction had 10 bases not matched to a gene; V was cut back by 6 bases and J by 3 bases. The germline gives CDR1 MNHEY, CDR2 SVGEGT. CDR3 length: 16 amino acids. In nucleotides, the CDR3 is TGTGCCAGCAGCAGTGGACAGGAGTCGCACACCGGGGAGCTGTTTTTT. Amino acids: CASSSGQESHTGELFF.

The V and J genes are TRBV19 and TRBJ2-2; D gene unclear. Trimming stripped 3 bases from V and 1 base from J, with 9 bases between. Germline CDR1 reads LNHDA; CDR2 reads SQIVND (reference sequence). This CDR3 is built from 15 residues. The CDR3 region is CASSIMLMNTGELFF. The CDR3 DNA reads TGTGCCAGTAGTATTATGCTAATGAACACCGGGGAGCTGTTTTTT.

This clonotype occurred a few times. One base away lies a much larger clone, so this may be a sequencing read error. This chain uses TRBV28 with TRBJ2-1; possibly TRBD2 for D (6 bases). CDR1 is MDHEN, CDR2 SYDVKM, per germline. Trimming removed 6 bases from V and 7 bases from J, with 25 bases in between. The CDR3 loop spans 17 amino acids. The DNA of the CDR3 is TGTGCCAGCAGCGGGGGACCAGCGGGCGAGTCCTGGAATGAGCAGTTCTTC. Residues: CASSGGPAGESWNEQFF.

J is TRBJ2-5 and V is TRBV30; a weak D match, TRBD1 (6 bases). Trimming took off 0 bases at V and 11 bases at J, with 16 bases between the two ends. The CDR3 spans 13 residues. Per germline, CDR1 GTSNPN and CDR2 SVGIG (reference sequence). CDR3 residues: CAWSVLGTGYQYF. The CDR3, as DNA: TGTGCCTGGAGTGTACTGGGAACAGGGTATCAGTACTTC.